The 32 T cell receptor beta chains below all came from one sample that was sequenced in a study of T cells after posttransplantation cyclophosphamide. Cyclophosphamide on days +3 and +4 followed busulfan-fludarabine conditioning and a marrow graft. TCRdb's copy holds only in-frame clones and misses some; the assay was immunoSEQ multiplex PCR. The sample has tens of thousands of clones; 70% to 90% are singletons. Source: PBMCs, taken after allogeneic stem cell transplant with posttransplant cyclophosphamide. These receptors were obtained from a female patient aged 30 to 40 who received an allogeneic stem cell transplant from an unrelated donor, was CMV-positive, and had no GVHD. T cells may partly derive from the graft donor.

V is TRBV5-4 and J is TRBJ1-2, with D perhaps TRBD1 (5 bases). Trimming cost V 1 base and J 8 bases, with 9 bases left between them. Germline lookup yields CDR1 SGHNT and CDR2 YYREEE (reference sequence). The CDR3 spans 12 residues. This CDR3 is CASSLRQGGYTF. The CDR3 coding sequence is TGTGCCAGCAGCTTGAGGCAGGGAGGCTACACCTTC. The whole variable domain, remainder taken from reference TRBV5-4 and TRBJ1-2, is ETGVTQSPTHLIKTRGQQVTLRCSSQSGHNTVSWYQQALGQGPQFIFQYYREEENGRGNFPPRFSGLQFPNYSSELNVNALELDDSALYLCASSLRQGGYTFGSGTRLTVV.

This chain uses TRBV28 with TRBJ1-4; tentative D call: TRBD1 (6 bases). The V and J ends lost 3 bases and 1 base respectively, with 18 bases between them. CDR1 is MDHEN and CDR2 is SYDVKM in the germline V gene. The CDR3 extends over 18 amino acids. The CDR3 DNA reads TGTGCCAGCAGTTTTCGGCTTTGGGGGCTCGGAACTAATGAAAAACTGTTTTTT. Translating it yields CASSFRLWGLGTNEKLFF.

The rearrangement links TRBV9 to TRBJ1-3; no firm D call. V was pared by 4 bases and J by 0 bases, with 11 bases between. The CDR3 consists of 15 residues. Per germline, CDR1 SGDLS and CDR2 YYNGEE. For the CDR3, the DNA is TGTGCCAGCAGCCCCCTCGCGGGCTCTGGAAACACCATATATTTT. This gives the protein CASSPLAGSGNTIYF.

This clone was counted a few times. The chain is built from TRBV15 and TRBJ2-5; D is unresolved. This CDR3 region has 12 residues. Germline V gene data show CDR1 as LNHNV and CDR2 as YYDKDF (reference sequence). V lost 0 bases, J lost 7 bases, and 6 bases lay in between. DNA of the CDR3: TGTGCCACCAGCAGAGATATGGCGACCCAGTACTTC. This translates into CATSRDMATQYF.

The V and J genes are TRBV9 and TRBJ2-5, with 8 bases identical to TRBD1. There are 15 residues in the CDR3. After removal of 0 bases from V and 5 bases from J, the junction contained 6 bases not matched to a gene. CDR1 and CDR2 (germline): SGDLS, YYNGEE. In nucleotides, the CDR3 is TGTGCCAGCAGCGTAGTCCCAGGGGGCCATGAGACCCAGTACTTC. Its protein is CASSVVPGGHETQYF.

The V gene is TRBV4-1, the J gene TRBJ2-7; 9 nucleotides agree with TRBD1. J lost 5 bases, V lost 4 bases, and 6 bases had no gene match. CDR3 length: 14 residues. From germline, CDR1 is MGHRA and CDR2 YSYEKL. CDR3 residues: CASSLQTGGDEQYF. The CDR3 nucleotides read TGCGCCAGCAGCCTTCAGACAGGGGGGGACGAGCAGTACTTC.

The rearrangement uses TRBV6-1 and TRBJ2-7, with D possibly matching TRBD1 (6 bases). Germline V gives CDR1 MNHNS, CDR2 SASEGT. Trimming took 8 bases from V and 0 from J, leaving 14 bases between them. This CDR3 region has 14 residues. The CDR3 loop is CASASGDFSYEQYF. Here the CDR3 DNA reads TGTGCCAGCGCCTCAGGGGATTTCTCCTACGAGCAGTACTTC.

The gene calls are TRBV9 and TRBJ2-3; 9 bases align to TRBD2. V was pared by 4 bases and J by 1 base, with 7 bases of the junction left unmatched. Germline lookup yields CDR1 SGDLS and CDR2 YYNGEE. The CDR3 runs to 16 residues. The CDR3 reads CASSFGVAGGTDTQYF. For the CDR3, the DNA is TGTGCCAGCAGCTTCGGGGTAGCGGGGGGCACAGATACGCAGTATTTT.

The V call is TRBV7-6, the J call TRBJ2-5, with 8 bases fitting TRBD2. V lost 3 bases to trimming and J lost 0 bases; unmatched junction nucleotides: 9. Germline V gives CDR1 SGHVS, CDR2 FNYEAQ. This CDR3 comprises 17 residues. CDR3 nucleotides: TGTGCCAGCAGCTTCGGGGGGGCGGGGGCGTACCAAGAGACCCAGTACTTC. Its protein is CASSFGGAGAYQETQYF.

V is TRBV4-3 and J is TRBJ2-6; 7 positions agree with TRBD1. The CDR3 runs to 17 residues. The germline CDR1 and CDR2 sequences are LGHNA and YSLEER. Trimming took 4 bases from V and 0 from J; bases not matched to a gene: 6. The CDR3 here is CASSRGTASSGANVLTF. CDR3 sequence (DNA): TGCGCCAGCAGCCGGGGGACAGCCAGCTCTGGGGCCAACGTCCTGACTTTC.

The V and J genes are TRBV5-1 and TRBJ1-2, with 8 nucleotides matching TRBD1. The CDR3 totals 18 residues. Per the germline V gene, CDR1 is SGHRS and CDR2 is YFSETQ. The trim removed 4 bases at V and 7 bases at J, leaving 21 bases unmatched. The CDR3 region has the DNA TGCGCCAGCAGCCCTGGTTCTGGGTTCCTCGGACAGGGTGTTGGCTACACCTTC. Protein sequence: CASSPGSGFLGQGVGYTF.

The V gene is TRBV6-6, the J gene TRBJ2-7; 7 nucleotides match TRBD1. The V gene's germline CDR1 is MNHNY and CDR2 SVGAGI (reference sequence). There are 13 residues in the CDR3. The junction had 11 bases not matched to a gene; V was cut back by 6 bases and J by 9 bases. The CDR3 protein is CASRPGQNFGQYF. The DNA for the CDR3 is TGTGCCAGCAGACCGGGACAGAACTTCGGGCAGTACTTC.

V is TRBV15 and J is TRBJ2-1; TRBD2 matches 8 bases. The J segment lost 7 bases and the V segment lost 0 bases, leaving 11 bases of the junction unmatched. The CDR3 has 17 residues. Germline loops: CDR1 LNHNV, CDR2 YYDKDF (reference sequence). CDR3 in DNA: TGTGCCACCAGCAGAGAAAGCGGGGGCCGGCCACATAATGAGCAGTTCTTC. It is translated as CATSRESGGRPHNEQFF.

The chain employs TRBV7-2 and TRBJ1-5, with D tentatively TRBD1 (5 bases). This CDR3 contains 15 residues. V was pared by 0 bases and J by 1 base, with 7 bases between. From germline, CDR1 is SGHTA and CDR2 FQGNSA. As DNA, the CDR3 is TGTGCCAGCAGCTTAGCAGGGGCGAGCAATCAGCCCCAGCATTTT. Residues: CASSLAGASNQPQHF.

CDR3 region: CAWSSFDNSPLHF. The CDR3 DNA is TGTGCCTGGAGCAGTTTCGATAATTCACCCCTCCACTTT. J is TRBJ1-6 and V is TRBV30; D not certain. V was cut by 3 bases and J by 5 bases, with 8 bases left in between. The CDR3 length is 13 residues. CDR1 is GTSNPN, CDR2 SVGIG, per germline (reference sequence).

The chain combines TRBV6-1 with TRBJ1-1, with 8 bases that match TRBD1. CDR1 is MNHNS and CDR2 is SASEGT in the germline V gene. The CDR3 has 15 residues. V lost 7 bases, J lost 5 bases, and 12 bases stayed unmatched. The DNA for the CDR3 is TGTGCCAGCAAGGGGGAGGACAGGGTTTGGACTGAAGCTTTCTTT. Residues: CASKGEDRVWTEAFF.

This rearrangement joins TRBV5-1 to TRBJ2-3; 12 bases are a match to TRBD2. Germline V gives CDR1 SGHRS, CDR2 YFSETQ. The CDR3 covers 16 residues. V shed 3 bases and J 6 bases; nucleotides not matched to a gene: 8. CDR3 sequence: CASSSLLAGGGDTQYF. In nucleotides, the CDR3 is TGCGCCAGCAGCTCCCTACTAGCGGGGGGTGGGGATACGCAGTATTTT.

The V call is TRBV25-1, the J call TRBJ2-1, with 7 bases identical to TRBD2. V was pared by 4 bases and J by 6 bases, with 9 bases of the junction left unmatched. Looked up from germline, CDR1 is MGHDK and CDR2 is SYGVNS. The CDR3 sequence is 15 residues long. CDR3 protein: CASSVDLAASNEQFF. The CDR3 DNA is TGTGCCAGCAGTGTCGATCTAGCGGCCTCCAATGAGCAGTTCTTC.

The chain links TRBV7-9 to TRBJ2-5, with TRBD2 as a possible D gene (7 bases). V dropped 0 bases and J dropped 7 bases, with 15 bases sitting between them. Germline values: CDR1 SEHNR, CDR2 FQNEAQ (reference sequence). The CDR3 is made up of 15 amino acids. CDR3 sequence (DNA): TGTGCCAGCAGCTTAGCCGGCGGGGGCTCGGGGACCCAGTACTTC. This sequence encodes CASSLAGGGSGTQYF.

This chain connects TRBV27 to TRBJ2-5, with 7 bases lining up with TRBD1. CDR3 length equals 14 residues. Trimming removed 4 bases from V and 1 base from J; junction bases left unmatched: 3. Germline-derived CDR1 and CDR2 are MNHEY and SMNVEV (reference sequence). CDR3 nucleotide sequence: TGTGCCAGCAGTTCCTGGACAGGCCAAGAGACCCAGTACTTC. It specifies CASSSWTGQETQYF.

In its sample, this clone ranks as large. The chain joins TRBV4-1 to TRBJ1-1; D ambiguous. This CDR3 contains 16 residues. CDR1 and CDR2 (germline): MGHRA, YSYEKL. Trimming shortened V by 3 bases and J by 1 base, and 15 bases separated the two germline ends. The DNA for the CDR3 is TGCGCCAGCAGCCAGGCGGAGACTGAGCAGAACACTGAAGCTTTCTTT. Translating it yields CASSQAETEQNTEAFF.

This chain links TRBV2 with TRBJ1-5, with D perhaps matching TRBD1 (6 bases). CDR3 length: 15 residues. The V gene's germline CDR1 is SNHLY and CDR2 FYNNEI. V lost 4 bases and J lost 1, with 11 bases in between. Here the CDR3 reads CASSGVRGSNQPQHF. DNA of the CDR3: TGTGCCAGCAGTGGAGTCAGGGGAAGCAATCAGCCCCAGCATTTT. The complete variable domain, with remaining parts taken from reference TRBV2 and TRBJ1-5, reads EPEVTQTPSHQVTQMGQEVILRCVPISNHLYFYWYRQILGQKVEFLVSFYNNEISEKSEIFDDQFSVERPDGSNFTLKIRSTKLEDSAMYFCASSGVRGSNQPQHFGDGTRLSIL.

The rearrangement uses TRBV7-7 and TRBJ2-3, with D perhaps matching TRBD1 (6 bases). The V gene lost 1 base and the J gene lost 6 bases, with 20 bases spanning the gap. Germline-derived CDR1 and CDR2 are SSHAT and FNYEAQ (reference sequence). The CDR3 is made up of 17 amino acids. CDR3 nucleotide sequence: TGTGCCAGCAGCTTAGTGAAGGCAGGGGTTTGTGCGGATACGCAGTATTTT. It codes for CASSLVKAGVCADTQYF.

The chain uses TRBV28 and TRBJ2-1, with 9 nucleotides matching TRBD2. V was clipped by 8 bases and J by 6 bases; unmatched bases: 8. Germline V CDR1 and CDR2: MDHEN, SYDVKM. CDR3 size: 14 residues. CDR3 in DNA: TGTGCCAGCTGGGGTGGCGGGGGGGTCAATGAGCAGTTCTTC. It specifies CASWGGGGVNEQFF.

This clone is medium-sized by share. The J gene is TRBJ2-7, the V gene TRBV7-2; D gene uncertain. CDR3 length equals 12 residues. Germline V CDR1 and CDR2: SGHTA, FQGNSA. Trimming left V 5 bases short and J 1 base short, with 6 bases between. CDR3 sequence: CASSGFSYEQYF. The CDR3 coding sequence is TGTGCCAGCAGCGGCTTTTCCTACGAGCAGTACTTC. Variable domain in full (rest from reference TRBV7-2 and TRBJ2-7): GAGVSQSPSNKVTEKGKDVELRCDPISGHTALYWYRQSLGQGLEFLIYFQGNSAPDKSGLPSDRFSAERTGGSVSTLTIQRTQQEDSAVYLCASSGFSYEQYFGPGTRLTVT.

This chain joins TRBV4-1 and TRBJ2-3; D possibly corresponds to TRBD1 (6 bases). Per germline, CDR1 MGHRA and CDR2 YSYEKL. Trimming shortened V by 2 bases and J by 0 bases, and 9 bases separated the two germline ends. The CDR3 runs to 15 residues. DNA for the CDR3: TGCGCCAGCAGCCAACAACAGGGAAGCACAGATACGCAGTATTTT. This translates into CASSQQQGSTDTQYF.

The chain carries TRBV4-3 and TRBJ2-5; 11 bases agree with TRBD2. The CDR3 is 17 amino acids. Germline-derived CDR1 and CDR2 are LGHNA and YSLEER. V shed 0 bases and J 1 base; nucleotides not matched to a gene: 4. The CDR3 reads CASSQDWGLAAQETQYF. The CDR3 DNA is TGCGCCAGCAGCCAAGATTGGGGACTAGCGGCCCAAGAGACCCAGTACTTC.

This chain links TRBV5-1 with TRBJ2-1; 10 bases match TRBD2. J gave up 2 bases and V 4 bases, and 0 bases lay outside the gene matches. The germline V gene encodes CDR1 SGHRS and CDR2 YFSETQ. CDR3 length equals 14 residues. The DNA for the CDR3 is TGCGCCAGCAGCAGCGGGGGGGCCTACAATGAGCAGTTCTTC. This translates into CASSSGGAYNEQFF. Based on the CDR3 plus reference TRBV5-1 and TRBJ2-1, the full variable domain is KAGVTQTPRYLIKTRGQQVTLSCSPISGHRSVSWYQQTPGQGLQFLFEYFSETQRNKGNFPGRFSGRQFSNSRSEMNVSTLELGDSALYLCASSSGGAYNEQFFGPGTRLTVL.

The chain employs TRBV4-1 and TRBJ1-5, with TRBD1 matching over 8 bases. Germline-derived CDR1 and CDR2 are MGHRA and YSYEKL. J gave up 0 bases and V 3 bases, and 7 bases lay outside the gene matches. The CDR3 covers 17 residues. The CDR3 here is CASSHRTGGSSNQPQHF. CDR3 sequence (DNA): TGCGCCAGCAGCCACCGAACAGGGGGGTCTAGCAATCAGCCCCAGCATTTT.

V and J are TRBV7-3 and TRBJ2-6; perhaps TRBD2 as D (5 bases). The CDR3 totals 16 residues. From germline, CDR1 is SGHTA and CDR2 FQGTGA. The V and J ends lost 2 bases and 0 bases respectively, with 8 bases between them. The CDR3 loop reads CASSLEGASGANVLTF. CDR3 coding DNA: TGTGCCAGCAGCTTAGAGGGTGCCTCTGGGGCCAACGTCCTGACTTTC.

The chain joins TRBV7-2 to TRBJ2-4; 7 nucleotides agree with TRBD2. V trimming: 1 base; J trimming: 0 bases; junction bases outside the gene matches: 12. This CDR3 comprises 19 residues. Germline CDR1 is SGHTA and CDR2 is FQGNSA. CDR3 residues: CASSLVSTRGGSAKNIQYF. The CDR3, as DNA: TGTGCCAGCAGCTTAGTCAGTACGCGCGGGGGATCAGCCAAAAACATTCAGTACTTC.

This clone was seen a single time. This chain joins TRBV10-3 and TRBJ2-2; 10 bases fit TRBD1. The CDR3 length is 15 residues. The junction had 8 bases not matched to a gene; V was cut back by 7 bases and J by 6 bases. Looked up from germline, CDR1 is ENHRY and CDR2 is SYGVKD. CDR3 DNA sequence: TGTGCCATCAATTCGGACAGGGGGAAGGCCGGGGAGCTGTTTTTT. Protein: CAINSDRGKAGELFF.